This passage covers 20 T cell receptor beta chains from one sample sequenced in a study of cytomegalovirus exposure and HLA in healthy donors. PCR was performed using 60 Vbeta and 13 Jbeta primers. Using immunoSEQ multiplex PCR, the repertoire was profiled, and TCRdb retains in-frame clones only, with some absent. Here the sample spans approximately 140,000 clones, roughly 88% being singletons. Sequencing was carried out using PBMCs. These receptors came from a boy aged 10-17 years in good health and CMV-seronegative.

The chain has TRBV19 and TRBJ1-1; a weak D match, TRBD1 (5 bases). Trimming took 5 bases from V and 8 from J, leaving 15 bases between them. Per germline, CDR1 LNHDA and CDR2 SQIVND (reference sequence). This CDR3 comprises 13 residues. The CDR3 DNA reads TGTGCCAGTAGTCATAGGGGCAATTCCGAAGCTTTCTTT. Amino acids: CASSHRGNSEAFF.

The rearrangement uses TRBV2 and TRBJ2-7; D remains unclear. V dropped 4 bases and J dropped 0 bases, with 10 bases sitting between them. CDR1 is SNHLY and CDR2 is FYNNEI in the germline V gene. The CDR3 is made up of 14 amino acids. The CDR3 loop reads CASSVNEYSYEQYF. DNA of the CDR3: TGTGCCAGCAGTGTAAACGAGTACTCCTACGAGCAGTACTTC.

The chain recombines TRBV5-5 with TRBJ1-5, with 9 nucleotides matching TRBD1. Trimming cost V 4 bases and J 4 bases; bases outside gene matches: 6. Germline-derived CDR1 and CDR2 are SGHKS and YYEKEE (reference sequence). This CDR3 spans 15 amino acids. The CDR3 DNA is TGTGCCAGCAGCCCACAGGGGGCGATAAATCAGCCCCAGCATTTT. Translation gives CASSPQGAINQPQHF.

V is TRBV4-1 and J is TRBJ2-7; possible D gene TRBD2, 6 bases. V gave up 0 bases and J gave up 2 bases, with 14 bases separating them. This CDR3 spans 16 amino acids. CDR1 is MGHRA and CDR2 is YSYEKL in the germline V gene. The CDR3 spells CASSQDGGTEPYEQYF. Here the CDR3 DNA reads TGCGCCAGCAGCCAAGATGGCGGGACCGAACCCTACGAGCAGTACTTC.

This chain links TRBV9 with TRBJ2-7, with TRBD2 matching over 9 bases. The germline V gene encodes CDR1 SGDLS and CDR2 YYNGEE. The V and J ends lost 0 bases and 2 bases, in that order; junction bases with no gene match: 15. This CDR3 spans 19 amino acids. The CDR3 coding sequence is TGTGCCAGCAGCGTAGACGGGGTCGGGGGGCTAGCGGGGCCCTACGAGCAGTACTTC. Amino acid sequence: CASSVDGVGGLAGPYEQYF.

In this sample, this clone turned up a few times. V usage is TRBV7-9 and J usage is TRBJ1-4, with TRBD1 identical over 9 bases. Germline assignment: CDR1 SEHNR and CDR2 FQNEAQ (reference sequence). With 5 bases clipped from V and 7 bases from J, the junction kept 8 bases outside the gene matches. This CDR3 has 15 amino acids. CDR3 DNA sequence: TGTGCCAGCAGCGAAACAGGGGGCCGTCGTGAAAAACTGTTTTTT. Encoded protein: CASSETGGRREKLFF.

This chain links TRBV9 with TRBJ2-2, with D perhaps TRBD2 (5 bases). V was shortened by 4 bases and J by 3 bases, with 16 bases between the two germline ends. This CDR3 region has 16 residues. In germline, CDR1 is SGDLS, CDR2 YYNGEE. CDR3 in DNA: TGTGCCAGCAGCCCCCGGGGAGCAGGCGACACCGGGGAGCTGTTTTTT. Translated, it gives CASSPRGAGDTGELFF.

CDR3 coding DNA: TGTGCCAGCAGCTCGTCGACAGCCGGGGAGCTGTTTTTT. It codes for CASSSSTAGELFF. The chain joins TRBV9 to TRBJ2-2; tentative D call: TRBD1 (5 bases). In germline, CDR1 is SGDLS, CDR2 YYNGEE. The V end was cut by 4 bases, the J end by 6 bases, with 10 bases between. The CDR3 covers 13 residues.

V and J are TRBV27 and TRBJ2-7; 10 bases are shared with TRBD1. V dropped 5 bases and J dropped 3; count of bases not matched to a gene: 7. The CDR3 runs to 15 residues. Germline CDR1 MNHEY, CDR2 SMNVEV (reference sequence). The CDR3 loop is CASSPRRDRGYEQYF. As DNA, the CDR3 is TGTGCCAGCAGTCCCAGGAGGGACAGGGGCTACGAGCAGTACTTC.

This sequence joins TRBV5-1 and TRBJ2-5, with TRBD1 identical over 8 bases. The J call could be wrong; TRBJ2-7 is a better fit for the DNA end. The CDR3 runs 14 residues. Germline-derived CDR1 and CDR2 are SGHRS and YFSETQ. The CDR3 here is CASKPQGASYEQYF. The CDR3 bases are TGCGCCAGCAAACCGCAGGGGGCGTCCTACGAGCAGTACTTC.

V gene TRBV19 combines with J gene TRBJ1-1; D is unresolved. Trimming took off 5 bases at V and 7 bases at J, with 14 bases between the two ends. The CDR3 contains 13 residues. Germline loops: CDR1 LNHDA, CDR2 SQIVND (reference sequence). The CDR3 here is CASSSRENNEAFF. In DNA form, the CDR3 reads TGTGCCAGTAGTTCCCGGGAAAATAATGAAGCTTTCTTT.

The V gene is TRBV15, the J gene TRBJ1-1, with TRBD1 matching 7 bases. V was clipped by 3 bases and J by 1 base; unmatched bases: 2. The CDR3 spans 14 residues. CDR1 and CDR2 (germline): LNHNV, YYDKDF (reference sequence). The CDR3 DNA is TGTGCCACCAGCAGCAGACAGGGGAACACTGAAGCTTTCTTT. Protein product: CATSSRQGNTEAFF.

This chain links TRBV7-6 with TRBJ2-1; 10 nucleotides match TRBD2. The length of the CDR3 is 15 residues. V lost 2 bases, J lost 13 bases, and 11 bases stayed unmatched. Germline V gene data show CDR1 as SGHVS and CDR2 as FNYEAQ. For the CDR3, the DNA is TGTGCCAGCAGCTTAACTTATCCTAGCGGGGGATCTCAGTTCTTC. Translated: CASSLTYPSGGSQFF.

This chain connects TRBV19 to TRBJ1-2, with TRBD1 matching 8 bases. The CDR3 totals 16 residues. The germline gives CDR1 LNHDA, CDR2 SQIVND (reference sequence). V lost 5 bases to trimming and J lost 2 bases; unmatched junction nucleotides: 10. CDR3 in amino acids: CASSRVPGQANYGYTF. CDR3 nucleotides: TGTGCCAGTAGTCGCGTACCGGGACAGGCGAACTATGGCTACACCTTC.

The chain uses TRBV27 and TRBJ2-7, with 7 nucleotides matching TRBD1. The CDR3 has 16 residues. Trimming cost V 2 bases and J 3 bases; bases outside gene matches: 10. Germline CDR1 MNHEY, CDR2 SMNVEV (reference sequence). The CDR3 spells CASSLIAGTDDYEQYF. The CDR3 DNA sequence: TGTGCCAGCAGTTTAATTGCAGGGACAGACGACTACGAGCAGTACTTC.

This clone has more than one count but fewer than ten. The rearrangement uses TRBV5-1 and TRBJ1-4; D not certain. V lost 2 bases to trimming and J lost 5 bases, with 10 bases between them. The CDR3 loop spans 14 amino acids. The germline CDR1 and CDR2 sequences are SGHRS and YFSETQ. CDR3 DNA sequence: TGCGCCAGCAGCTTTGTTAGCCGGAATGAAAAACTGTTTTTT. Protein sequence: CASSFVSRNEKLFF.

This chain connects TRBV14 to TRBJ1-1, with D unclear. This CDR3 is built from 13 residues. Germline values: CDR1 SGHDN, CDR2 FVKESK. Trimming pared 4 bases from V and 5 bases from J, leaving 11 bases between. Here the CDR3 DNA reads TGTGCCAGCAGCCCTTATGTCGGGACTGAAGCTTTCTTT. Encoded protein: CASSPYVGTEAFF.

The chain employs TRBV29-1 and TRBJ1-3, with D maybe TRBD1 (5 bases). Per the germline V gene, CDR1 is SQVTM and CDR2 is ANQGSEA. The V end was cut by 6 bases, the J end by 0 bases, with 15 bases between. The CDR3 sequence is 15 residues long. The CDR3: CSVNRGTASGNTIYF. Written as DNA, the CDR3 is TGCAGCGTCAATAGGGGAACTGCCTCTGGAAACACCATATATTTT.

CDR3 loop: CASSPVDTATYEQYF. CDR3 bases: TGTGCCAGCAGTCCCGTGGACACCGCAACCTACGAGCAGTACTTC. The chain uses TRBV27 and TRBJ2-7, with D tentatively TRBD1 (5 bases). V lost 5 bases and J 2 bases, leaving 16 bases between the germline ends. Germline V gene sequence: CDR1 MNHEY, CDR2 SMNVEV (reference sequence). The CDR3 extends over 15 amino acids.

The V call is TRBV18, the J call TRBJ2-1; TRBD2 might be the D (7 bases). CDR3 size: 13 residues. Germline CDR1 KGHSH, CDR2 LQKENI. Trimming pared 3 bases from V and 9 bases from J, leaving 12 bases between. The CDR3 nucleotides are TGTGCCAGCTCACCGGGGGGGCTCGGTGAGCAGTTCTTC. Protein product: CASSPGGLGEQFF.